Listed below are T cell receptor beta chains from one sample, sequenced in a study of cytomegalovirus exposure and HLA in healthy donors. Sequencing used immunoSEQ multiplex PCR; TCRdb keeps in-frame clones, though not all of them. Of some 170,000 clones listed, around nine tenths are singletons. Sequencing was carried out using PBMCs. The receptors come from a woman aged 25 to 39 in good health and CMV-seronegative. Both conserved end residues are part of each CDR3. A D gene is named only where the DNA matches it firmly. A clone size is listed for some rows: how often the clone was seen (once, few, many), or a class if it is expanded.

j_call v_call clone_size d_call cdr3_aa cdr3_nt
TRBJ2-5 TRBV2 - TRBD1 CASSRDRGPSSTQYF TGTGCCAGCAGTAGGGACAGGGGGCCCTCCTCGACCCAGTACTTC
TRBJ2-1 TRBV5-6 - TRBD2 CASSLASGGAGNEQFF TGTGCCAGCAGCTTGGCCAGCGGGGGGGCGGGGAATGAGCAGTTCTTC
TRBJ2-2 TRBV27 - TRBD2 CASSGLAQSNTGELFF TGTGCCAGCAGCGGACTAGCACAATCGAACACCGGGGAGCTGTTTTTT
TRBJ2-7 TRBV18 - TRBD1 CASSPTGGNYEQYF TGTGCCAGCTCACCAACAGGGGGGAACTACGAGCAGTACTTC
TRBJ1-1 TRBV11-1 - TRBD1 CASSSGQGYTEAFF TGTGCCAGCAGCTCGGGACAGGGTTACACTGAAGCTTTCTTT
TRBJ2-5 TRBV6-1 once TRBD1 CASSEWAGGQQETQYF TGTGCCAGCAGTGAATGGGCAGGGGGACAACAAGAGACCCAGTACTTC
TRBJ1-2 TRBV7-9 few - CASSLAEDGYTF TGTGCCAGCAGCCTCGCAGAGGATGGCTACACCTTC
TRBJ1-1 TRBV4-1 - - CASSRAGMGLLENTEAFF TGCGCCAGCAGCCGAGCGGGTATGGGGTTGCTCGAGAACACTGAAGCTTTCTTT
TRBJ1-4 TRBV6-1 - - CASSPSTVNEKLFF TGTGCCAGCAGTCCGAGTACCGTAAATGAAAAACTGTTTTTT
TRBJ2-7 TRBV6-1 - TRBD2 CASSGYTSAGPYEQYF TGTGCCAGCAGTGGCTATACTAGCGCCGGACCCTACGAGCAGTACTTC
TRBJ2-7 TRBV15 - - CATSRVSASGEQYF TGTGCCACCAGCAGAGTTTCAGCGTCGGGCGAGCAGTACTTC
TRBJ2-1 TRBV10-1 - - CASSSGGTKNNEQFF TGCGCCAGCTCCTCGGGCGGGACCAAAAACAATGAGCAGTTCTTC
TRBJ1-4 TRBV7-9 - TRBD1 CASSLRQGADEKLFF TGTGCCAGCAGCTTACGACAGGGGGCGGATGAAAAACTGTTTTTT
TRBJ1-1 TRBV2 - TRBD1 CASRQGLVTGSNTEAFF TGTGCCAGCAGGCAAGGGTTAGTGACAGGGAGTAACACTGAAGCTTTCTTT
TRBJ1-4 TRBV30 - - CAWSVRSNEKLFF TGTGCCTGGAGTGTACGGAGTAATGAAAAACTGTTTTTT
TRBJ1-2 TRBV18 - - CASSPPGASYTF TGTGCCAGCTCACCACCGGGGGCAAGCTACACCTTC
TRBJ1-4 TRBV5-1 - TRBD1 CASSYNQGAGSEKLFF TGCGCCAGCAGCTACAACCAGGGGGCAGGCTCTGAAAAACTGTTTTTT
TRBJ2-2 TRBV7-6 - - CASRATGTGELFF TGTGCCAGCAGGGCGACAGGTACCGGGGAGCTGTTTTTT
TRBJ1-1 TRBV27 once - CASSLGTPILNTEAFF TGTGCCAGCAGTTTAGGGACACCCATTTTGAACACTGAAGCTTTCTTT
TRBJ1-1 TRBV5-6 - - CASSSLSGLGTEAFF TGTGCCAGCAGCTCCCTTTCAGGGCTGGGGACTGAAGCTTTCTTT
TRBJ1-1 TRBV5-1 - TRBD1 CASSLGGQGAEAFF TGCGCCAGCAGCTTGGGGGGACAGGGGGCTGAAGCTTTCTTT
TRBJ1-1 TRBV5-4 - - CASRAPGMGNTEAFF TGTGCCAGCAGGGCGCCGGGGATGGGGAACACTGAAGCTTTCTTT
TRBJ2-7 TRBV7-9 - - CASSLYEHYEQYF TGTGCCAGCAGCTTATACGAACACTACGAGCAGTACTTC
TRBJ1-5 TRBV27 - - CASSLSNTRGQPQHF TGTGCCAGCAGTTTGTCGAATACCCGGGGTCAGCCCCAGCATTTT
TRBJ2-5 TRBV5-8 - - CASSLGGRGETQYF TGTGCCAGCAGCTTGGGGGGTCGGGGAGAGACCCAGTACTTC
TRBJ1-1 TRBV4-3 - - CASSQDSGTEAFF TGCGCCAGCAGCCAAGATTCGGGCACTGAAGCTTTCTTT
TRBJ1-5 TRBV6-6 - - CASSDDKDQPQHF TGTGCCAGCAGTGACGACAAAGATCAGCCCCAGCATTTT
TRBJ1-5 TRBV19 - TRBD1 CASSGQGGYNQPQHF TGTGCCAGTAGTGGACAGGGGGGATACAATCAGCCCCAGCATTTT
TRBJ2-5 TRBV6-6 - TRBD1 CASSRDRQQETQYF TGTGCCAGCTCCCGGGACAGACAACAAGAGACCCAGTACTTC
TRBJ1-1 TRBV5-1 - - CASSFAQGLNTEAFF TGCGCCAGCAGCTTCGCCCAGGGATTGAACACTGAAGCTTTCTTT
TRBJ1-2 TRBV20-1 - - CSAREGPGYTF TGCAGTGCTAGGGAGGGCCCTGGCTACACCTTC
TRBJ2-3 TRBV25-1 - - CASSGGLDTDTQYF TGTGCCAGCAGTGGAGGGTTGGACACAGATACGCAGTATTTT
TRBJ1-2 TRBV7-2 once - CASSLFPVGENYGYTF TGTGCCAGCAGCTTATTTCCAGTCGGGGAGAACTATGGCTACACCTTC
TRBJ1-1 TRBV7-9 - - CASSSTGRTTEAFF TGTGCCAGCAGCTCGACAGGTAGGACAACTGAAGCTTTCTTT
TRBJ2-3 TRBV5-8 - TRBD1 CASSFETGFIGLDTQYF TGTGCCAGCAGCTTCGAGACAGGGTTTATTGGTTTAGATACGCAGTATTTT
TRBJ1-5 TRBV27 - TRBD1 CASSLSGTEGAYSNQPQHF TGTGCCAGCAGTTTATCGGGGACAGAGGGGGCATATAGCAATCAGCCCCAGCATTTT
TRBJ2-3 TRBV19 - TRBD2 CASSRQGTSGVADTQYF TGTGCCAGTAGCAGACAGGGGACTAGCGGGGTCGCAGATACGCAGTATTTT
TRBJ2-1 TRBV5-1 - TRBD2 CASTLAGGYNEQFF TGCGCCAGCACCTTAGCGGGGGGATACAATGAGCAGTTCTTC
TRBJ1-2 TRBV6-1 few TRBD1 CASSEEGTGNGYTF TGTGCCAGCAGTGAAGAAGGGACAGGGAACGGCTACACCTTC
TRBJ1-2 TRBV19 few - CASRNLGSETNYGYTF TGTGCCAGTAGGAACCTCGGGTCGGAGACTAACTATGGCTACACCTTC
TRBJ1-2 TRBV19 - - CASSYREGGYTF TGTGCCAGTAGTTACAGGGAGGGTGGCTACACCTTC
TRBJ2-1 TRBV19 - TRBD1 CASSTPFSSMFFPGTGVMNEQFF TGTGCCAGTAGCACCCCTTTTAGCTCCATGTTCTTTCCCGGGACAGGGGTTATGAATGAGCAGTTCTTC
TRBJ2-1 TRBV13 - - CASSLFETNEQFF TGTGCCAGCAGCTTATTTGAGACTAATGAGCAGTTCTTC
TRBJ1-1 TRBV19 - - CASKAGWITEAFF TGTGCCAGTAAGGCAGGGTGGATAACTGAAGCTTTCTTT
TRBJ2-5 TRBV5-4 - - CASRLGGREETQYF TGTGCCAGCAGACTGGGGGGACGAGAAGAGACCCAGTACTTC
TRBJ1-5 TRBV4-1 - - CASSQVGANQPQHF TGCGCCAGCAGCCAAGTCGGAGCGAATCAGCCCCAGCATTTT
TRBJ1-2 TRBV2 - TRBD1 CASSPRQGSNYGYTF TGTGCCAGCAGTCCTAGACAGGGGTCTAACTATGGCTACACCTTC
TRBJ2-7 TRBV7-2 - - CASSSNSYEQYF TGTGCCAGCAGCTCCAACTCCTACGAGCAGTACTTC
TRBJ2-3 TRBV7-9 - TRBD1 CASSRTGWNTQYF TGTGCCAGCAGCCGGACAGGGTGGAATACGCAGTATTTT
TRBJ2-5 TRBV6-1 - TRBD2 CASSEVGLAGGQETQYF TGTGCCAGCAGTGAAGTGGGACTAGCGGGGGGGCAAGAGACCCAGTACTTC
TRBJ1-2 TRBV2 - TRBD1 CASSGGTGGFGYTF TGTGCCAGCAGTGGAGGGACAGGGGGCTTCGGCTACACCTTC
TRBJ2-3 TRBV5-6 once - CASGGVATDTQYF TGTGCCAGCGGCGGTGTCGCCACAGATACGCAGTATTTT
TRBJ1-2 TRBV6-5 - TRBD1 CASSTRGQVGGYTF TGTGCCAGCAGTACCAGGGGACAGGTCGGAGGCTACACCTTC
TRBJ1-2 TRBV14 - - CASSSTGKRVDGYTF TGTGCCAGCAGCTCTACAGGGAAAAGGGTTGATGGCTACACCTTC
TRBJ1-4 TRBV6-5 - - CASSSDRTGVEKLFF TGTGCCAGCAGTTCGGACAGAACAGGAGTTGAAAAACTGTTTTTT
TRBJ2-3 TRBV6-5 - TRBD1 CASSYLTGGGTDTQYF TGTGCCAGCAGTTACTTAACAGGGGGCGGCACAGATACGCAGTATTTT
TRBJ2-1 TRBV7-6 - TRBD2 CASSRGGASRNEQFF TGTGCCAGCAGCCGCGGGGGGGCCTCCCGCAATGAGCAGTTCTTC
TRBJ2-1 TRBV7-9 - TRBD1 CASSPPRDREMNEQFF TGTGCCAGCAGCCCTCCCCGGGACAGGGAGATGAATGAGCAGTTCTTC